The rows below give T cell receptor beta chains drawn from one sample of a study of a mutant IDH1 vaccine in newly diagnosed glioma. Their antigens remain unidentified. This table comes from immunoSEQ multiplex PCR, and its TCRdb copy is limited to in-frame clones, with some not included. The profile shows fewer than 70,000 clones, 80% to 85% of them singletons. The specimen comprised PBMCs, sampled from a glioma patient whose treatment included an IDH1 peptide vaccine. These TCRs come from a man aged 25 to 40 with glioma. The CDR3 runs from the conserved cysteine through the conserved F or W. The order of the fields is clone size, CDR3 length, D gene, J gene, V gene, CDR3 protein, CDR3 DNA. A D gene is named only where the DNA matches it firmly. The listing skips clone size in some rows; elsewhere it reads once, few, many or a size class.

>NA|15|NA|TRBJ2-1|TRBV27
CASSRRGQTYNEQFF
TGTGCCAGCAGCCGGCGAGGACAGACCTACAATGAGCAGTTCTTC
>NA|13|NA|TRBJ1-4|TRBV5-4
CASSRDIGEKLFF
TGTGCCAGCAGCAGGGACATTGGCGAAAAACTGTTTTTT
>NA|15|TRBD1|TRBJ1-1|TRBV6-1
CATEKPGTGDTEAFF
TGTGCCACAGAAAAACCCGGGACAGGGGACACTGAAGCTTTCTTT
>NA|15|TRBD2|TRBJ2-1|TRBV18
CASSPWGSGGYEQFF
TGTGCCAGCTCACCTTGGGGTAGCGGGGGATACGAGCAGTTCTTC
>NA|14|NA|TRBJ1-1|TRBV15
CATSILYRATEAFF
TGTGCCACCAGCATACTCTACAGGGCCACTGAAGCTTTCTTT
>once|14|TRBD1|TRBJ1-4|TRBV7-2
CASSWGQGNEKLFF
TGTGCCAGCAGCTGGGGACAGGGTAATGAAAAACTGTTTTTT
>NA|17|TRBD1|TRBJ1-2|TRBV2
CASRTGTTQGPNYGYTF
TGTGCCAGCAGGACAGGGACTACACAGGGTCCTAACTATGGCTACACCTTC
>NA|12|NA|TRBJ1-1|TRBV2
CASSKSDTEAFF
TGTGCCAGCAGTAAATCGGACACTGAAGCTTTCTTT
>once|13|NA|TRBJ2-7|TRBV27
CASSLLSSYEQYF
TGTGCCAGCAGTTTACTAAGTTCCTACGAGCAGTACTTC
>once|15|TRBD1|TRBJ1-2|TRBV7-6
CASSPRTGSNYGYTF
TGTGCCAGCAGCCCCCGGACAGGGAGTAACTATGGCTACACCTTC
>NA|12|NA|TRBJ1-2|TRBV4-2
CASSQDMAGYTF
TGTGCCAGCAGCCAAGACATGGCTGGCTACACCTTC
>NA|18|NA|TRBJ2-6|TRBV28
CASSLAAMKVSGANVLTF
TGTGCCAGCAGTTTAGCGGCGATGAAAGTATCTGGGGCCAACGTCCTGACTTTC
>NA|15|NA|TRBJ1-6|TRBV5-6
CASSLLSNGNSPLHF
TGTGCCAGCAGCTTGTTGTCGAACGGAAATTCACCCCTCCACTTT
>few|16|TRBD1|TRBJ2-1|TRBV7-6
CASSWSGTASYNEQFF
TGTGCCAGCAGCTGGTCCGGGACAGCGAGTTACAATGAGCAGTTCTTC
>NA|11|NA|TRBJ1-1|TRBV7-9
CASSRELEAFF
TGTGCCAGCAGCCGGGAGCTTGAAGCTTTCTTT
>NA|14|TRBD1|TRBJ1-5|TRBV6-5
CASSLGTVGQPQHF
TGTGCCAGCAGTTTGGGGACAGTCGGACAGCCCCAGCATTTT
>once|14|NA|TRBJ2-7|TRBV6-1
CASSERFFQYEQYF
TGTGCCAGCAGTGAACGCTTTTTCCAATACGAGCAGTACTTC
>NA|15|TRBD1|TRBJ1-5|TRBV6-6
CASSYSDRNNQPQHF
TGTGCCAGCAGTTACTCGGACAGGAACAATCAGCCCCAGCATTTT
>once|14|NA|TRBJ1-6|TRBV7-6
CASSIAPLGSPLHF
TGTGCCAGCAGCATTGCACCTCTCGGATCACCCCTCCACTTT
>few|13|NA|TRBJ1-5|TRBV29-1
CSVGTVGDQPQHF
TGCAGCGTTGGGACAGTAGGAGATCAGCCCCAGCATTTT
>NA|12|TRBD2|TRBJ2-1|TRBV5-5
CASGREEGEQFF
TGTGCCAGCGGCCGGGAGGAAGGTGAGCAGTTCTTC
>NA|14|NA|TRBJ1-5|TRBV19
CASNPRGAGQPQHF
TGTGCCAGTAACCCCCGGGGGGCCGGACAGCCCCAGCATTTT
>NA|14|NA|TRBJ1-5|TRBV15
CATSRVRGHQPQHF
TGTGCCACCAGCAGAGTACGGGGGCACCAGCCCCAGCATTTT
>NA|19|TRBD2|TRBJ2-2|TRBV7-2
CASSLVGSGGLGNTGELFF
TGTGCCAGCAGCTTAGTGGGCAGCGGGGGGCTCGGGAACACCGGGGAGCTGTTTTTT
>NA|13|NA|TRBJ1-4|TRBV2
CARGTASNEKLFF
TGTGCCAGGGGGACGGCCTCTAATGAAAAACTGTTTTTT
>few|13|NA|TRBJ2-5|TRBV5-4
CASSYQTAGTQYF
TGTGCCAGCAGCTACCAGACCGCGGGGACCCAGTACTTC
>NA|18|TRBD2|TRBJ2-3|TRBV7-2
CASSLGLAGGTSTDTQYF
TGTGCCAGCAGCTTAGGCCTAGCGGGGGGTACTAGCACAGATACGCAGTATTTT
>NA|18|TRBD1|TRBJ2-3|TRBV4-1
CASSHLNRGDWSTDTQYF
TGCGCCAGCAGCCATCTTAACAGGGGGGACTGGAGCACAGATACGCAGTATTTT
>once|17|TRBD1|TRBJ1-1|TRBV7-6
CASSPSRQGGFSTEAFF
TGTGCCAGCAGCCCATCGAGACAGGGTGGCTTTAGCACTGAAGCTTTCTTT
>NA|16|NA|TRBJ2-1|TRBV19
CASSLLRGGSYNEQFF
TGTGCCAGTAGTCTCTTGAGGGGGGGCTCCTACAATGAGCAGTTCTTC
>NA|16|TRBD1|TRBJ1-2|TRBV11-2
CASSVSGGGWYYGYTF
TGTGCCAGCAGCGTTTCAGGGGGCGGGTGGTATTATGGCTACACCTTC
>NA|14|NA|TRBJ2-7|TRBV13
CASSLGRPTYEQYF
TGTGCCAGCAGCTTGGGACGGCCTACCTACGAGCAGTACTTC
>once|14|NA|TRBJ2-5|TRBV10-1
CASSEGRTGDIQYF
TGCGCCAGCAGTGAGGGGAGAACTGGGGATATCCAGTACTTC
>NA|14|TRBD1|TRBJ1-4|TRBV6-5
CASSKGQGEEKLFF
TGTGCCAGCAGCAAGGGACAGGGTGAAGAAAAACTGTTTTTT
>NA|15|NA|TRBJ2-7|TRBV5-1
CASSLVGGYSYEQYF
TGCGCCAGCAGCTTGGTGGGCGGTTACTCCTACGAGCAGTACTTC
>NA|17|TRBD2|TRBJ2-7|TRBV4-2
CASSQDLSGGPAYEQYF
TGTGCCAGCAGCCAAGATTTAAGCGGGGGGCCCGCCTACGAGCAGTACTTC
>NA|15|TRBD1|TRBJ2-5|TRBV6-1
CASVRQGSSQETQYF
TGTGCCAGCGTAAGACAGGGTTCAAGTCAGGAGACCCAGTACTTC
>NA|13|NA|TRBJ1-2|TRBV6-5
CASREGHIYGYTF
TGTGCCAGCAGAGAGGGGCATATCTATGGCTACACCTTC
>NA|16|TRBD1|TRBJ2-1|TRBV19
CASSPSGTGQEGEQFF
TGTGCCAGTAGTCCCTCCGGGACAGGGCAGGAAGGTGAGCAGTTCTTC
>NA|11|TRBD1|TRBJ1-2|TRBV5-1
CASSPGQGVTF
TGCGCCAGCAGCCCGGGACAGGGGGTGACCTTC
>NA|16|TRBD1|TRBJ2-2|TRBV2
CASSDNRDRETGELFF
TGTGCCAGCAGCGACAACCGGGACAGGGAGACCGGGGAGCTGTTTTTT
>NA|14|NA|TRBJ2-7|TRBV6-5
CASSYSILGDEQYF
TGTGCCAGCAGTTACTCTATTCTGGGGGACGAGCAGTACTTC
>NA|12|NA|TRBJ1-2|TRBV7-9
CASSLGLFGYTF
TGTGCCAGCAGCTTGGGTCTGTTCGGCTACACCTTC
>NA|13|NA|TRBJ2-1|TRBV6-4
CASSDSMENEQFF
TGTGCCAGCAGTGACTCGATGGAAAATGAGCAGTTCTTC
>NA|16|TRBD1|TRBJ2-7|TRBV6-6
CASSFSTGTGGYEQYF
TGTGCCAGCAGTTTCTCCACCGGGACAGGGGGCTACGAGCAGTACTTC
>NA|15|TRBD2|TRBJ2-3|TRBV27
CASRLRGGPTDTQYF
TGTGCCAGCAGGCTGCGGGGGGGACCCACAGATACGCAGTATTTT
>NA|17|TRBD2|TRBJ2-3|TRBV6-1
CASSEAGGGSPTDTQYF
TGTGCCAGCAGTGAAGCTGGCGGGGGGTCACCTACAGATACGCAGTATTTT
>NA|14|TRBD1|TRBJ1-1|TRBV5-4
CASSSPTQAGGAFF
TGTGCCAGCAGCTCCCCCACGCAGGCAGGGGGAGCTTTCTTT
>few|13|NA|TRBJ1-6|TRBV5-6
CASSLGYNSPLHF
TGTGCCAGCAGCTTGGGCTATAATTCACCCCTCCACTTT
>NA|12|NA|TRBJ2-2|TRBV6-5
CASSYSAGELFF
TGTGCCAGCAGTTACTCGGCCGGGGAGCTGTTTTTT
>once|13|NA|TRBJ1-2|TRBV11-2
CASSLGRSYGYTF
TGTGCCAGCAGCTTGGGGAGGAGCTATGGCTACACCTTC
>NA|17|TRBD2|TRBJ2-7|TRBV15
CATSRDSLAGGSYEQYF
TGTGCCACCAGCAGAGACTCCCTAGCGGGGGGTTCCTACGAGCAGTACTTC